These 18 T cell receptor beta chains were all obtained from the same sample, sequenced in a study of blood T cells in healthy people across ages. Combining a sample-barcoded 5' primer with a J-beta primer mix, a second PCR ran for 7 to 11 cycles. TCRdb fed the 5' RACE reads into MiXCR, producing one record per CDR3 protein. The table has over 600,000 distinct CDR3 sequences, about 43% seen once. The sample taken for sequencing was blood. Source of these receptors: a man older than 75 in good health.

This clonotype was detected only a few times. The rearrangement joins TRBV4-3 to TRBJ2-5; TRBD1 is a possible D gene (5 bases). Per the germline V gene, CDR1 is LGHNA and CDR2 is YSLEER. The V end lost 5 bases, the J end lost 4 bases, and 11 bases lay between the germline ends. CDR3 length: 13 residues. CDR3 bases: TGCGCCAGCAGCGGACACCACGGAGAGACCCAGTACTTC. Amino acids: CASSGHHGETQYF.

Remarks on this clonotype: A read error may explain this, as a much larger clone is one base away. This chain links TRBV7-8 with TRBJ2-3, with D perhaps TRBD1 or TRBD2 (5 bases each). Between the trimmed V and J ends, which lost 5 bases and 5 bases, there was a span of 14 bases. Germline V gene lookup returns CDR1 SGHVS and CDR2 FQNEAQ. This CDR3 comprises 14 residues. CDR3 coding DNA: TGTGCCAGCAGCCGACGGGACGGCATAGATACGCAGTATTTT. It is translated as CASSRRDGIDTQYF. The full variable domain, in which reference TRBV7-8 and TRBJ2-3 provide the parts outside the CDR3, is GAGVSQSPRYKVAKRGQDVALRCDPISGHVSLFWYQQALGQGPEFLTYFQNEAQLDKSGLPSDRFFAERPEGSVSTLKIQRTQQEDSAVYLCASSRRDGIDTQYFGPGTRLTVL.

This chain uses TRBV13 with TRBJ2-5; weak D call: TRBD1 (5 bases). This CDR3 comprises 15 residues. V dropped 5 bases and J dropped 0 bases, with 13 bases sitting between them. The germline V gene encodes CDR1 PRHDT and CDR2 FYEKMQ (reference sequence). The CDR3 here is CASSLRQTNQETQYF. The DNA of the CDR3 is TGTGCCAGCAGCCTTCGACAGACCAACCAAGAGACCCAGTACTTC.

This clonotype was found once. This chain joins TRBV20-1 and TRBJ1-5; possibly TRBD1 for D (5 bases). CDR1 and CDR2 (germline): DFQATT, SNEGSKA (reference sequence). This CDR3 comprises 17 residues. Trimming cost V 2 bases and J 4 bases, with 21 bases left between them. CDR3 nucleotides: TGCAGTGCTAGACAAAGCCGAGGGACGGTCAATAATCAGCCCCAGCATTTT. Its protein is CSARQSRGTVNNQPQHF.

This clonotype has more than one count but fewer than ten. CDR3 sequence: CAGAERYGETQYF. Here the CDR3 DNA reads TGTGCCGGGGCGGAGAGATATGGGGAGACCCAGTACTTC. This chain uses TRBV7-2 with TRBJ2-5; D might be TRBD1 (5 bases). CDR1 is SGHTA, CDR2 FQGNSA, per germline. The length of the CDR3 is 13 residues. Trimming shortened V by 11 bases and J by 5 bases, and 18 bases separated the two germline ends.

This chain links TRBV15 with TRBJ2-7; 8 bases align to TRBD2. V dropped 5 bases and J dropped 1; count of bases not matched to a gene: 7. The CDR3 runs 15 residues. Germline V gives CDR1 LNHNV, CDR2 YYDKDF (reference sequence). CDR3 loop: CATSRPGTRSYEQYF. The DNA of the CDR3 is TGTGCCACCAGCCGACCCGGGACTAGGTCCTACGAGCAGTACTTC.

This clonotype was counted at least ten times. The CDR3 DNA sequence: TGCGCCAGCAGCCCACGAGGGGGAAGCTATGGCTACACCTTC. This gives the protein CASSPRGGSYGYTF. The V and J genes are TRBV4-3 and TRBJ1-2, with a tentative D call TRBD1 (6 bases). The CDR3 has 14 amino acids. The germline CDR1 and CDR2 sequences are LGHNA and YSLEER. Deletions cut 4 bases from V and 4 bases from J, with 13 bases between.

This clonotype was recorded many times. The chain couples TRBV20-1 to TRBJ2-2, with TRBD2 matching 8 bases. Germline CDR1 and CDR2: DFQATT and SNEGSKA (reference sequence). The CDR3 is 16 residues long. J lost 1 base, V lost 6 bases, and 10 bases had no gene match. CDR3 loop: CSAKLGGGRNTGELFF. CDR3 DNA sequence: TGCAGTGCCAAGCTGGGCGGGGGGAGGAACACCGGGGAGCTGTTTTTT.

This clonotype was counted a few times. This chain uses TRBV28 with TRBJ1-2, with D perhaps matching TRBD1 (6 bases). The CDR3 totals 14 residues. Per the germline V gene, CDR1 is MDHEN and CDR2 is SYDVKM. Trimming removed 1 base from V and 4 bases from J, with 10 bases in between. The CDR3 DNA sequence: TGTGCCAGCAGTTTATACCGGACAGTCTATGGCTACACCTTC. This encodes CASSLYRTVYGYTF.

This clonotype was observed a handful of times. The rearrangement joins TRBV4-2 to TRBJ2-6; TRBD2 might be the D (5 bases). The CDR3 sequence is 16 residues long. Looked up from germline, CDR1 is LGHNA and CDR2 is YNFKEQ. V shed 4 bases and J shed 0 bases, with 10 bases lying between them. For the CDR3, the DNA is TGTGCCAGCAGCCTCGACGGGGACTCTGGGGCCAACGTCCTGACTTTC. Residues: CASSLDGDSGANVLTF.

The V call is TRBV3-1, the J call TRBJ2-1; D is possibly TRBD1 or TRBD2 (7 bases each). From germline, CDR1 is LGHDT and CDR2 YNNKEL (reference sequence). The CDR3 consists of 17 residues. Trimming pared 6 bases from V and 0 bases from J, leaving 18 bases between. The CDR3 DNA reads as TGTGCCAGCAGACTCAGCGGGACAGCGAACTCCTACAATGAGCAGTTCTTC. Encoded protein: CASRLSGTANSYNEQFF.

This clonotype showed up just a few times. The rearrangement uses TRBV7-9 and TRBJ1-2; a possible D gene is TRBD1 (5 bases). Trimming took off 5 bases at V and 1 base at J, with 11 bases between the two ends. The CDR3 has 14 residues. Looked up from germline, CDR1 is SEHNR and CDR2 is FQNEAQ (reference sequence). Here the CDR3 DNA reads TGTGCCAGCAGCCCCAAGGGGCTTAACTATGGCTACACCTTC. As protein: CASSPKGLNYGYTF.

V and J are TRBV5-1 and TRBJ2-7; 7 bases agree with TRBD1. Per the germline V gene, CDR1 is SGHRS and CDR2 is YFSETQ. CDR3 length equals 18 residues. The V gene end was trimmed by 3 bases and the J gene end by 2 bases; junction bases not matched to a gene: 17. The DNA of the CDR3 is TGCGCCAGCAGCTCATCTCGACAGGGCAGCTGGTCCGCCTACGAGCAGTACTTC. Amino acids: CASSSSRQGSWSAYEQYF.

The chain carries TRBV25-1 and TRBJ2-7; D perhaps matches TRBD1 (6 bases). CDR3 length: 13 amino acids. The germline V gene has CDR1 MGHDK and CDR2 SYGVNS. V shed 11 bases and J shed 1 base, with 15 bases lying between them. This CDR3 is CAAWGDRSYEQYF. The CDR3 DNA sequence: TGTGCCGCTTGGGGAGACAGGTCCTACGAGCAGTACTTC.

The chain recombines TRBV29-1 with TRBJ1-4; tentative D call: TRBD1 (5 bases). V was pared by 5 bases and J by 7 bases, with 14 bases between. The CDR3 is 13 amino acids. Germline V gene sequence: CDR1 SQVTM, CDR2 ANQGSEA. In DNA, the CDR3 is TGCAGCGTTACCAGGGTTCTTGGTGAAAAACTGTTTTTT. It is translated as CSVTRVLGEKLFF.

Note on this clonotype: A clone one base away is much larger, so this may be a read error. The rearrangement joins TRBV4-3 to TRBJ2-3; D remains unclear. Germline V CDR1 and CDR2: LGHNA, YSLEER. The CDR3 is 14 residues long. Trimming took 1 base from V and 4 from J, leaving 9 bases between them. CDR3 residues: CASSQVAAADTQYF. Written as DNA, the CDR3 is TGCGCCAGCAGCCAAGTTGCCGCCGCAGATACGCAGTATTTT.

This clonotype was seen more than once but under ten times. This chain links TRBV20-1 with TRBJ2-1; 8 positions match TRBD1. Germline V gene lookup returns CDR1 DFQATT and CDR2 SNEGSKA (reference sequence). The junction had 6 bases not matched to a gene; V was cut back by 2 bases and J by 0 bases. The CDR3 is made up of 16 amino acids. Here the CDR3 reads CSARPDDRGSYNEQFF. CDR3 bases: TGCAGTGCTAGACCCGACGACAGGGGCTCCTACAATGAGCAGTTCTTC.

The V call is TRBV20-1, the J call TRBJ2-7, with TRBD1 matching over 10 bases. The CDR3 has 16 residues. The trim removed 6 bases at V and 0 bases at J, leaving 11 bases unmatched. Germline V gives CDR1 DFQATT, CDR2 SNEGSKA (reference sequence). CDR3 amino acids: CSARLTGQGYSYEQYF. In DNA form, the CDR3 reads TGCAGTGCGAGACTGACGGGACAGGGGTACTCCTACGAGCAGTACTTC.